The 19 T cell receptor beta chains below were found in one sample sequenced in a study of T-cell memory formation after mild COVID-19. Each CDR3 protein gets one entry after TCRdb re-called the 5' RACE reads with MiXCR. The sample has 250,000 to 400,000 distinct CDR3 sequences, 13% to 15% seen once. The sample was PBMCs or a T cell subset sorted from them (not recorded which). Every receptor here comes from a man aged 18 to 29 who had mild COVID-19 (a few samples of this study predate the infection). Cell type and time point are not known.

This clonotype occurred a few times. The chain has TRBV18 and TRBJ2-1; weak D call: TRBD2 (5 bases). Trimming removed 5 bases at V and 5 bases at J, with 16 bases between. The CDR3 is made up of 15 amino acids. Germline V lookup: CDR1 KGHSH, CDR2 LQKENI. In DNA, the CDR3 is TGTGCCAGCTCAGCTCGACAAGGCGGGCACAATGAGCAGTTCTTC. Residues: CASSARQGGHNEQFF.

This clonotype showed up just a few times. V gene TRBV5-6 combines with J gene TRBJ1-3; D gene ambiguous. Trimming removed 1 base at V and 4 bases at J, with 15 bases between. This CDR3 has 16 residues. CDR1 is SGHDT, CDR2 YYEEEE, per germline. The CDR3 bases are TGTGCCAGCAGCTTGAGGCGCACAGTTTTCGGAAACACCATATATTTT. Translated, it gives CASSLRRTVFGNTIYF. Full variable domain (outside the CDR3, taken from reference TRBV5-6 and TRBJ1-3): DAGVTQSPTHLIKTRGQQVTLRCSPKSGHDTVSWYQQALGQGPQFIFQYYEEEERQRGNFPDRFSGHQFPNYSSELNVNALLLGDSALYLCASSLRRTVFGNTIYFGEGSWLTVV.

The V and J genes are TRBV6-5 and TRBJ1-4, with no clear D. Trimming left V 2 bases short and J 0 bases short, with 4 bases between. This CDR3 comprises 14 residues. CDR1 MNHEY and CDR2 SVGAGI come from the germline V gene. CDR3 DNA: TGTGCCAGCAGTTACGAGGCAACTAATGAAAAACTGTTTTTT. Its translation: CASSYEATNEKLFF.

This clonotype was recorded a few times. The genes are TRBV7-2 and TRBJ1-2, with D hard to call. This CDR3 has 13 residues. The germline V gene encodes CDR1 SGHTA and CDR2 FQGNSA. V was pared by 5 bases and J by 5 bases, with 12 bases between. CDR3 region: CASSHSRQYGYTF. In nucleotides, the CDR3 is TGTGCCAGCAGCCACTCGAGGCAGTATGGCTACACCTTC. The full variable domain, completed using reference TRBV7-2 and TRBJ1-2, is GAGVSQSPSNKVTEKGKDVELRCDPISGHTALYWYRQSLGQGLEFLIYFQGNSAPDKSGLPSDRFSAERTGGSVSTLTIQRTQQEDSAVYLCASSHSRQYGYTFGSGTRLTVV.

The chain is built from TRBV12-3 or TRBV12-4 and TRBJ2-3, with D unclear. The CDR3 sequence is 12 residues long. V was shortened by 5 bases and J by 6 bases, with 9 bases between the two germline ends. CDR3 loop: CASSILADTQYF. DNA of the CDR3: TGTGCCAGCAGTATTCTGGCTGATACGCAGTATTTT.

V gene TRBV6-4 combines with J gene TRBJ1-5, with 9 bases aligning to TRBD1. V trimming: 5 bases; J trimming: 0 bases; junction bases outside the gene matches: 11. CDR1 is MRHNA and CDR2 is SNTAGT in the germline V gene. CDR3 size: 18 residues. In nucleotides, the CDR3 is TGTGCCAGCAGTCACCGGGGACAGGGCGGGAATAGCAATCAGCCCCAGCATTTT. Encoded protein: CASSHRGQGGNSNQPQHF.

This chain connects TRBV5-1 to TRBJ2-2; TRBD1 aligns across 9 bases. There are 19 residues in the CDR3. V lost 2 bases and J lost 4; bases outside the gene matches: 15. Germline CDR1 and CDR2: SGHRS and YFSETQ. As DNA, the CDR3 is TGCGCCAGCAGCTTCAAAACGGGACAGGGAATTTTGAGCACCGGGGAGCTGTTTTTT. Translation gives CASSFKTGQGILSTGELFF.

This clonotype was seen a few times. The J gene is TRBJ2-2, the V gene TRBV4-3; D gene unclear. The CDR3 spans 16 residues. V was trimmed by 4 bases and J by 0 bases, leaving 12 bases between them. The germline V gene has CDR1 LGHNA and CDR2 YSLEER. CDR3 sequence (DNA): TGCGCCAGCAGCCGGACCCCCGGAACGAACACCGGGGAGCTGTTTTTT. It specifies CASSRTPGTNTGELFF.

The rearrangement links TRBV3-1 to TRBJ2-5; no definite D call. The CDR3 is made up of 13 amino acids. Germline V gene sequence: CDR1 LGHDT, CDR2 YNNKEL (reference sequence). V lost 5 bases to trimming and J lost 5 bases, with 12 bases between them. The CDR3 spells CASSTRPRETQYF. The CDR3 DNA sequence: TGTGCCAGCAGCACCAGGCCTAGGGAGACCCAGTACTTC.

CDR3 sequence reads: CASSAGSNTEAFF. DNA of the CDR3: TGTGCCAGCAGCGCGGGCAGTAACACTGAAGCTTTCTTT. The chain joins TRBV9 to TRBJ1-1; D is uncertain. The V end lost 3 bases, the J end lost 2 bases, and 8 bases lay between the germline ends. Germline V gives CDR1 SGDLS, CDR2 YYNGEE. The CDR3 runs to 13 residues.

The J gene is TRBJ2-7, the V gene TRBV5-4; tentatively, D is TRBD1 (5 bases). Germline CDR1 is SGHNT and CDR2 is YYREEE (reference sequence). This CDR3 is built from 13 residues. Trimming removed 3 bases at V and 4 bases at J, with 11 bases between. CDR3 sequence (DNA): TGTGCCAGCAGCTGGGGCAGTCGGTACGAGCAGTACTTC. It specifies CASSWGSRYEQYF.

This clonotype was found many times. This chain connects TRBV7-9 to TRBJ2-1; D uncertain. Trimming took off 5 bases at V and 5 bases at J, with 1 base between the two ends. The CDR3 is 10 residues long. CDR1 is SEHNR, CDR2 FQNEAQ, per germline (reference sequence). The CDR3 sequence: CASSHNEQFF. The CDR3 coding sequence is TGTGCCAGCAGCCACAATGAGCAGTTCTTC.

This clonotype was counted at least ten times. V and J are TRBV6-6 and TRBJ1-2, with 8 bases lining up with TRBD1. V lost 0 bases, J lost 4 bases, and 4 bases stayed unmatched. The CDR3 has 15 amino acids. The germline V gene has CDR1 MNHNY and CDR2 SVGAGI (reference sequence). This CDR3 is CASSYSAGGSYGYTF. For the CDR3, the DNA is TGTGCCAGCAGTTACTCGGCAGGGGGCTCCTATGGCTACACCTTC.

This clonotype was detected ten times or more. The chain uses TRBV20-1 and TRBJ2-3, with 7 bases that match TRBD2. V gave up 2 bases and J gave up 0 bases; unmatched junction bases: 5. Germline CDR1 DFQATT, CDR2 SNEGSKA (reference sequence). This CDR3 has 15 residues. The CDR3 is CSARSWRESTDTQYF. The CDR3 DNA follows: TGCAGTGCTAGAAGCTGGCGGGAGAGCACAGATACGCAGTATTTT.

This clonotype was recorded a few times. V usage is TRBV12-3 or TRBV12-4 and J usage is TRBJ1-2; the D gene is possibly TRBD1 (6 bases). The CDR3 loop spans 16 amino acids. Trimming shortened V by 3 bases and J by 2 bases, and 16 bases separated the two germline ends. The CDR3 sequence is CASSLVPPDRNYGYTF. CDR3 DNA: TGTGCCAGCAGTTTGGTCCCCCCGGACAGAAACTATGGCTACACCTTC.

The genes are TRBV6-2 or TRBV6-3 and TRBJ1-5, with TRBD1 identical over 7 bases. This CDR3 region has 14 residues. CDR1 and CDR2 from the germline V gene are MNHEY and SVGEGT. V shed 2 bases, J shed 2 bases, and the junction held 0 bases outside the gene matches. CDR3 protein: CASSYTGGNQPQHF. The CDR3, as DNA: TGTGCCAGCAGTTACACAGGGGGCAATCAGCCCCAGCATTTT.

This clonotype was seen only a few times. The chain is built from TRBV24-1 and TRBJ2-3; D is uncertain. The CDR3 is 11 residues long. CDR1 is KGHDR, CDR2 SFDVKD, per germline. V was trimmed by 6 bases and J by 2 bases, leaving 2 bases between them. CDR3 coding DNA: TGTGCCACCAGTTACACAGATACGCAGTATTTT. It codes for CATSYTDTQYF.

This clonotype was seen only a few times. The CDR3 bases are TGTGCCAGCAGCGCCACAGGATCAGAAGCTTTCTTT. The encoded protein is CASSATGSEAFF. This rearrangement joins TRBV7-6 to TRBJ1-1, with D possibly being TRBD1 (5 bases). The CDR3 covers 12 residues. Per germline, CDR1 SGHVS and CDR2 FNYEAQ. Trimming shortened V by 5 bases and J by 8 bases, and 12 bases separated the two germline ends.

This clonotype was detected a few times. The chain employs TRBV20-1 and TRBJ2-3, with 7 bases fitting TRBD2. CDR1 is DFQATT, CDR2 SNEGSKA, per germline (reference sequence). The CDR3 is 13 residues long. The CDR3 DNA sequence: TGCAGGGTACTAGCGCCTAGCACAGATACGCAGTATTTT. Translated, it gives CRVLAPSTDTQYF.